The 20 T cell receptor beta chains below come from one sample, sequenced in a study of response to subunit inactivated influenza vaccine. TCRdb passed the RT-PCR reads through MiXCR, listing each CDR3 protein once. The table shows a few hundred thousand distinct CDR3 sequences, with less than 15% occurring only once. The source material was PBMCs from blood, sampled approximately 13 days after vaccination. The source is a man in his forties or fifties who received an inactivated influenza vaccine.

The chain has TRBV29-1 and TRBJ2-3; D not resolved. The V gene lost 0 bases and the J gene lost 10 bases, with 11 bases spanning the gap. CDR1 and CDR2 (germline): SQVTM, ANQGSEA. This CDR3 contains 12 residues. The CDR3 spells CSVEENGRAQYF. The CDR3 DNA is TGCAGCGTTGAAGAGAATGGACGGGCGCAGTATTTT.

The V and J genes are TRBV4-3 and TRBJ2-4; weak D call: TRBD2 (5 bases). The V and J ends lost 0 bases and 4 bases respectively, with 10 bases between them. The CDR3 length is 15 residues. From germline, CDR1 is LGHNA and CDR2 YSLEER. CDR3 loop: CASSQDLRGKNIQYF. CDR3 DNA: TGCGCCAGCAGCCAAGATCTACGGGGAAAAAACATTCAGTACTTC.

This clonotype was seen repeatedly, ten times or more. This chain joins TRBV7-9 and TRBJ2-3; 8 nucleotides match TRBD2. The CDR3 sequence is 15 residues long. With V trimmed by 5 bases and J by 4 bases, 8 bases remained unmatched. Germline V gene data show CDR1 as SEHNR and CDR2 as FQNEAQ (reference sequence). The CDR3 sequence is CASSRGTSQADTQYF. CDR3 DNA sequence: TGTGCCAGCAGCCGCGGGACTAGTCAGGCAGATACGCAGTATTTT. The full variable domain, in which reference TRBV7-9 and TRBJ2-3 provide the parts outside the CDR3, is DTGVSQNPRHKITKRGQNVTFRCDPISEHNRLYWYRQTLGQGPEFLTYFQNEAQLEKSRLLSDRFSAERPKGSFSTLEIQRTEQGDSAMYLCASSRGTSQADTQYFGPGTRLTVL.

This clonotype has only a few counts. The rearrangement links TRBV5-1 to TRBJ1-1; tentatively, D is TRBD1 (6 bases). Germline CDR1 SGHRS, CDR2 YFSETQ. This CDR3 is built from 16 residues. V shed 2 bases and J shed 5 bases, with 19 bases lying between them. This CDR3 is CASSLYSGDPGTEAFF. The DNA for the CDR3 is TGCGCCAGCAGCTTATACTCAGGGGACCCGGGGACTGAAGCTTTCTTT.

This clonotype came up a few times. The rearrangement joins TRBV20-1 to TRBJ2-7, with TRBD1 matching 9 bases. The CDR3 has 14 residues. Germline V CDR1 and CDR2: DFQATT, SNEGSKA (reference sequence). The trim removed 6 bases at V and 7 bases at J, leaving 13 bases unmatched. CDR3 sequence: CSATTGGKGEEQYF. Written as DNA, the CDR3 is TGCAGTGCAACGACAGGGGGAAAGGGTGAAGAGCAGTACTTC.

This clonotype was counted at least ten times. The rearrangement links TRBV7-6 to TRBJ2-3; D call uncertain. The V and J ends lost 4 bases and 3 bases respectively, with 8 bases between them. CDR1 and CDR2 (germline): SGHVS, FNYEAQ. This CDR3 contains 13 residues. CDR3 in DNA: TGTGCCAGCAGCTCACTTAAAACAGATACGCAGTATTTT. It encodes CASSSLKTDTQYF. The variable domain in full, with the rest retrieved from reference TRBV7-6 and TRBJ2-3, is GAGVSQSPRYKVTKRGQDVALRCDPISGHVSLYWYRQALGQGPEFLTYFNYEAQQDKSGLPNDRFSAERPEGSISTLTIQRTEQRDSAMYRCASSSLKTDTQYFGPGTRLTVL.

The rearrangement joins TRBV4-2 to TRBJ2-3; D uncertain. V was trimmed by 0 bases and J by 4 bases, leaving 11 bases between them. Per germline, CDR1 LGHNA and CDR2 YNFKEQ. This CDR3 contains 15 residues. The CDR3 reads CASSQEGHWSDTQYF. In DNA form, the CDR3 reads TGTGCCAGCAGCCAAGAGGGTCATTGGTCAGATACGCAGTATTTT.

CDR3 residues: CAWGDRGLARYTF. The DNA for the CDR3 is TGTGCCTGGGGCGACAGGGGGTTGGCCCGCTACACCTTC. The chain uses TRBV30 and TRBJ1-2; TRBD1 agrees at 9 bases. Germline CDR1 GTSNPN, CDR2 SVGIG (reference sequence). Germline trimming cut 5 bases from V and 9 bases from J; bases unmatched to any gene: 10. This CDR3 has 13 amino acids. The whole variable domain, remainder taken from reference TRBV30 and TRBJ1-2, is SQTIHQWPATLVQPVGSPLSLECTVEGTSNPNLYWYRQAAGRGLQLLFYSVGIGQISSEVPQNLSASRPQDRQFILSSKKLLLSDSGFYLCAWGDRGLARYTFGSGTRLTVV.

The genes are TRBV28 and TRBJ2-1; no definite D call. Trimming cost V 3 bases and J 7 bases, with 10 bases left between them. The germline gives CDR1 MDHEN, CDR2 SYDVKM. This CDR3 has 13 amino acids. In DNA, the CDR3 is TGTGCCAGCAGTTTCCGGGCCCCGAATGAGCAGTTCTTC. Translating gives CASSFRAPNEQFF. The variable domain in full, with the rest retrieved from reference TRBV28 and TRBJ2-1, is DVKVTQSSRYLVKRTGEKVFLECVQDMDHENMFWYRQDPGLGLRLIYFSYDVKMKEKGDIPEGYSVSREKKERFSLILESASTNQTSMYLCASSFRAPNEQFFGPGTRLTVL.

This clonotype has only a few counts. This chain uses TRBV7-6 with TRBJ2-7, with 8 bases that match TRBD1. V shed 5 bases and J 0 bases; nucleotides not matched to a gene: 6. The germline CDR1 and CDR2 sequences are SGHVS and FNYEAQ. This CDR3 is built from 15 residues. As DNA, the CDR3 is TGTGCCAGCAGCGATGGACAGGGCTTCTCCTACGAGCAGTACTTC. Its protein is CASSDGQGFSYEQYF.

This clonotype was observed many times. The chain recombines TRBV5-1 with TRBJ2-3, with TRBD1 matching 9 bases. There are 15 residues in the CDR3. Germline V gives CDR1 SGHRS, CDR2 YFSETQ. Trimming took 0 bases from V and 4 from J; bases not matched to a gene: 3. In nucleotides, the CDR3 is TGCGCCAGCAGCTTGGTGACAGGGGGGGCAGATACGCAGTATTTT. Translated: CASSLVTGGADTQYF.

This clonotype came up a few times. The chain recombines TRBV20-1 with TRBJ2-1; TRBD2 matches at 11 bases. The CDR3 has 16 amino acids. The J segment lost 2 bases and the V segment lost 2 bases, leaving 5 bases of the junction unmatched. The germline V gene has CDR1 DFQATT and CDR2 SNEGSKA (reference sequence). CDR3 protein: CSARPLGLAAYNEQFF. CDR3 sequence (DNA): TGCAGTGCTAGACCCCTGGGACTAGCGGCCTACAATGAGCAGTTCTTC.

This clonotype was found a few times. This sequence joins TRBV28 and TRBJ2-3; 9 nucleotides line up with TRBD2. The CDR3 loop spans 17 amino acids. Germline V gives CDR1 MDHEN, CDR2 SYDVKM. The V and J ends lost 2 bases and 0 bases, in that order; junction bases with no gene match: 6. For the CDR3, the DNA is TGTGCCAGCAGTTTAGAGGGTACTAGCGGGAGCACAGATACGCAGTATTTT. Residues: CASSLEGTSGSTDTQYF.

The chain links TRBV6-1 to TRBJ2-7; possibly TRBD2 for D (6 bases). Trimming stripped 5 bases from V and 3 bases from J, with 23 bases between. CDR1 MNHNS and CDR2 SASEGT come from the germline V gene. The CDR3 loop spans 17 amino acids. The CDR3 DNA follows: TGTGCCAGCAGTCCCCTAGCGACAAGGAGTCTTGACTACGAGCAGTACTTC. Translating it yields CASSPLATRSLDYEQYF.

This clonotype was seen only a few times. This chain joins TRBV12-3 or TRBV12-4 and TRBJ2-7; D uncertain. V was pared by 3 bases and J by 1 base, with 13 bases between. The CDR3 is made up of 15 amino acids. Here the CDR3 DNA reads TGTGCCAGCAGTTTTCGTCAGCGAACATCCTACGAGCAGTACTTC. Its protein product is CASSFRQRTSYEQYF.

The rearrangement links TRBV6-2 or TRBV6-3 to TRBJ2-3; no reliable D call. This CDR3 contains 14 residues. V gave up 5 bases and J gave up 0 bases, with 9 bases separating them. CDR1 and CDR2 (germline): MNHEY, SVGEGT. CDR3 DNA: TGTGCCAGCAGTCACCTAAGAAGCACAGATACGCAGTATTTT. It specifies CASSHLRSTDTQYF.

There are a few counts of this clonotype. The chain combines TRBV11-2 with TRBJ2-1; D could derive from TRBD1 or TRBD2 (5 bases each). The CDR3 spans 14 residues. Germline V gives CDR1 SGHAT, CDR2 FQNNGV. V lost 5 bases and J 9 bases, leaving 17 bases between the germline ends. CDR3 coding DNA: TGTGCCAGCAGCCGAGGAGTCCCGGGGCGTGAGCAGTTCTTC. It translates to CASSRGVPGREQFF. The variable domain in full, completed from reference TRBV11-2 and TRBJ2-1, reads EAGVAQSPRYKIIEKRQSVAFWCNPISGHATLYWYQQILGQGPKLLIQFQNNGVVDDSQLPKDRFSAERLKGVDSTLKIQPAKLEDSAVYLCASSRGVPGREQFFGPGTRLTVL.

This clonotype was counted a few times. The chain combines TRBV5-1 with TRBJ1-1; unclear D gene. The V gene lost 0 bases and the J gene lost 4 bases, with 16 bases spanning the gap. Germline V CDR1 and CDR2: SGHRS, YFSETQ. The CDR3 is 16 amino acids. CDR3 sequence: CASSLAPGTAGTEAFF. The CDR3 DNA is TGCGCCAGCAGCTTGGCCCCGGGCACAGCGGGCACTGAAGCTTTCTTT. The full variable domain, its missing parts supplied by reference TRBV5-1 and TRBJ1-1, is KAGVTQTPRYLIKTRGQQVTLSCSPISGHRSVSWYQQTPGQGLQFLFEYFSETQRNKGNFPGRFSGRQFSNSRSEMNVSTLELGDSALYLCASSLAPGTAGTEAFFGQGTRLTVV.

This clonotype was counted a few times. This chain connects TRBV24-1 to TRBJ2-2; D may be TRBD1 (6 bases). Germline values: CDR1 KGHDR, CDR2 SFDVKD. This CDR3 has 14 amino acids. Trimming took off 5 bases at V and 2 bases at J, with 8 bases between the two ends. The CDR3 bases are TGTGCCACCAGTGCCAGGGGTAACACCGGGGAGCTGTTTTTT. The encoded protein is CATSARGNTGELFF.

This clonotype was picked up many times. The chain is built from TRBV7-9 and TRBJ2-3, with 7 bases fitting TRBD2. CDR1 SEHNR and CDR2 FQNEAQ come from the germline V gene (reference sequence). This CDR3 is 17 amino acids long. Losses at the gene ends were 7 bases for V and 0 bases for J; bases not matched to a gene: 13. CDR3 coding DNA: TGTGCCAGCACCCTATCCGGCGGACTAGTGAGCACAGATACGCAGTATTTT. As protein: CASTLSGGLVSTDTQYF.